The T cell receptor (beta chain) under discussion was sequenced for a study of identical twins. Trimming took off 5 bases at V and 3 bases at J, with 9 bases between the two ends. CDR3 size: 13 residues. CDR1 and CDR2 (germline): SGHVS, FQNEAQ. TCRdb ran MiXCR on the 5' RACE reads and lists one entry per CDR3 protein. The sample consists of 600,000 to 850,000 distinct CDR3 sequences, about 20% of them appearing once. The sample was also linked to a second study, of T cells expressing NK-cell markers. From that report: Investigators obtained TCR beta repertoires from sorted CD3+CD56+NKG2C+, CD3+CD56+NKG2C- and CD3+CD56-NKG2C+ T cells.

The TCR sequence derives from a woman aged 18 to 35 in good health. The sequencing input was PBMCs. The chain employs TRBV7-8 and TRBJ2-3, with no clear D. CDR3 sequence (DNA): TGTGCCAGCAGCCGCCGAAGGACAGATACGCAGTATTTT. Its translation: CASSRRRTDTQYF.